Listed below are T cell receptor beta chains from one sample, sequenced in a study of OX40 agonist ivuxolimab in advanced cancers. Profiling relied on immunoSEQ multiplex PCR, and the TCRdb table lists in-frame clones only, not all of them. Among 60,000 to 100,000 clones, 80% to 95% were seen once, and the ten largest hold approximately 0.5%. The input for sequencing was CD4+ or CD8+ T cells sorted from blood, taken in a trial of the OX40 agonist ivuxolimab. These receptors were collected from an adult with an advanced solid tumor such as melanoma, head and neck, liver or kidney cancer. Both conserved end residues are part of each CDR3. D genes are given only for firm matches. Expanded clones get a size class; other rows say once, few or many, or leave the size out.

TGTGCCAGTAGTCCCCGCCTGAACACTGAAGCTTTCTTT CASSPRLNTEAFF few TRBV19 - TRBJ1-1
TGCGCCAGCAGCTTGCTCCAGATGAACACTGAAGCTTTCTTT CASSLLQMNTEAFF - TRBV5-1 - TRBJ1-1
TGTGCCAGCATGATGGGGACAGGGAACTACGAGCAGTACTTC CASMMGTGNYEQYF - TRBV2 TRBD1 TRBJ2-7
TGTGCCAGCAGTCCAACTAGCGGGAGAAGGGACTACGAGCAGTACTTC CASSPTSGRRDYEQYF - TRBV7-2 TRBD2 TRBJ2-7
TGTGCCAGCTCACCAAGGGCGGAAACTAGCACAGATACGCAGTATTTT CASSPRAETSTDTQYF - TRBV18 - TRBJ2-3
TGTGCCAGCAGCACTCCGTCCAAATCAAGTGGACTAGCGGGAGTTCGCGTCACCGGGGAGCTGTTTTTT CASSTPSKSSGLAGVRVTGELFF - TRBV9 TRBD2 TRBJ2-2
TGCGCCAGCAGCTTGGTGTATACGGGAGTTCCAGATACGCAGTATTTT CASSLVYTGVPDTQYF - TRBV5-1 - TRBJ2-3
TGTGCCAGCAGCGCCCGGACAGGGGGTAGCGAGCAGTACTTC CASSARTGGSEQYF once TRBV9 TRBD1 TRBJ2-7
TGTGCCAGCAGTGACTCCGGGACAGGGGGCGATAATTCACCCCTCCACTTT CASSDSGTGGDNSPLHF - TRBV6-4 TRBD1 TRBJ1-6
TGTGCCAGCAGCCCCGAACGGGCCCGGCGGGATCAGCCCCAGCATTTT CASSPERARRDQPQHF - TRBV5-5 - TRBJ1-5
TGTGCCAGCAGTTACGTGGACGGACCCTACGAGCAGTACTTC CASSYVDGPYEQYF - TRBV6-6 - TRBJ2-7
TGTGCCAGCTCACCCGTGAGCGGGAGTACGGAGACCCAGTACTTC CASSPVSGSTETQYF - TRBV18 TRBD2 TRBJ2-5
TGTGCCAGCAGCTTTAGTACAGCGAACACCGGGGAGCTGTTTTTT CASSFSTANTGELFF - TRBV7-9 - TRBJ2-2
TGTGCCAGCAGCTTAGGAGCGGAGGCCTCCTACGAGCAGTACTTC CASSLGAEASYEQYF - TRBV11-1 - TRBJ2-7
TGTGCCAGCAGTTACAGGGGCAATGAGCAGTTCTTC CASSYRGNEQFF - TRBV7-2 TRBD1 TRBJ2-1
TGTGCCAGCAGCGTAGGGCTAGCGGGAGGCGAGGAGACCCAGTACTTC CASSVGLAGGEETQYF - TRBV9 TRBD2 TRBJ2-5
TGTGCCAGCAGCTTAATTCCCCCACTAGCGGGAGGCCCAGATACGCAGTATTTT CASSLIPPLAGGPDTQYF - TRBV7-3 TRBD2 TRBJ2-3
TGCGCCAGCAGCTTGGTCTTGGCGGGGACCACAGATACGCAGTATTTT CASSLVLAGTTDTQYF - TRBV5-1 - TRBJ2-3
TGTGCCAGCAGTTTATTTGGAGGCTACACCTTC CASSLFGGYTF - TRBV28 - TRBJ1-2
TGTGCCAGCAGCCCGACTAGCGGGAGTGATGAGCAGTTCTTC CASSPTSGSDEQFF - TRBV7-2 TRBD2 TRBJ2-1
TGTGCCAGCAGCCAGGGACTCGGTTTTACTGAAGCTTTCTTT CASSQGLGFTEAFF - TRBV11-2 - TRBJ1-1
TGTGCCAGCAGCTTAGTGGGCGGGTGGCTATTGGGAAATGAGCAGTTCTTC CASSLVGGWLLGNEQFF - TRBV7-2 - TRBJ2-1